This T cell receptor beta chain was sequenced during a study of shared clonotypes between healthy human individuals. Study background: Donors consisted of a couple of women and a few men between 18 and 49.

A deep-level run was used for the assay. Some clones are missing from TCRdb's copy, which holds only in-frame ones; the method was immunoSEQ multiplex PCR. Found here are some 2,100,000 clones, roughly 95% of them singletons; the top ten hold 0.13%. The TCR sequence derives from a man between 18 and 29 years old in good health. The sequenced material came from naive CD4+ T cells sorted from blood. Subset meaning: CD45RA+ positively selected.

The CDR3 loop reads CARMSDSSYNSPLHF. In DNA form, the CDR3 reads TGTGCCAGAATGTCGGACAGCTCCTATAATTCACCCCTCCACTTT. The chain links TRBV25-1 to TRBJ1-6; possibly TRBD1 for D (6 bases). This CDR3 has 15 residues. Trimming removed 9 bases from V and 0 bases from J, with 12 bases in between. Germline CDR1 is MGHDK and CDR2 is SYGVNS.